Each of the 9 T cell receptor beta chains below was sequenced from the same sample in a study of blood T cell repertoires in COVID-19. Clones were read by immunoSEQ multiplex PCR, and TCRdb kept only the in-frame ones, dropping some. The sample has about 85,000 clones, roughly 80% seen once. The specimen sequenced was peripheral blood. The receptors stem from a human donor in a cohort sampled during active COVID-19.

The rearrangement uses TRBV5-1 and TRBJ2-7; 8 bases are a match to TRBD1. This CDR3 has 17 amino acids. V was clipped by 1 base and J by 1 base; unmatched bases: 10. From germline, CDR1 is SGHRS and CDR2 YFSETQ. The CDR3 here is CASSLRPQGVSSYEQYF. The CDR3, as DNA: TGCGCCAGCAGCTTGCGGCCACAGGGGGTGTCTTCCTACGAGCAGTACTTC.

The chain is built from TRBV27 and TRBJ2-2; 9 nucleotides line up with TRBD1. V shed 6 bases and J 4 bases; nucleotides not matched to a gene: 9. Germline assignment: CDR1 MNHEY and CDR2 SMNVEV (reference sequence). The CDR3 contains 16 residues. The CDR3 DNA follows: TGTGCCAGCAGCCCCCGGACAGGGGTGGTCACCGGGGAGCTGTTTTTT. Translated, it gives CASSPRTGVVTGELFF.

V usage is TRBV18 and J usage is TRBJ1-2; 10 bases are shared with TRBD1. The CDR3 sequence is 16 residues long. The V and J ends lost 2 bases and 3 bases, in that order; junction bases with no gene match: 6. Germline V gene sequence: CDR1 KGHSH, CDR2 LQKENI. The CDR3 nucleotides are TGTGCCAGCTCACCATCGACAGGGGGCGTTGACTATGGCTACACCTTC. It encodes CASSPSTGGVDYGYTF.

The chain has TRBV6-6 and TRBJ1-1, with TRBD1 matching over 7 bases. Trimming cost V 5 bases and J 4 bases; bases outside gene matches: 25. The CDR3 consists of 20 residues. CDR1 is MNHNY and CDR2 is SVGAGI in the germline V gene (reference sequence). CDR3 in amino acids: CASSPQGGAFTYHLSTEAFF. CDR3 nucleotide sequence: TGTGCCAGCAGTCCCCAGGGGGGCGCTTTTACCTATCACTTAAGCACTGAAGCTTTCTTT.

The V call is TRBV20-1, the J call TRBJ1-2; 8 positions agree with TRBD1. Germline CDR1 reads DFQATT; CDR2 reads SNEGSKA (reference sequence). This CDR3 region has 11 residues. J was trimmed by 8 bases and V by 2 bases; bases with no gene match: 1. The CDR3 DNA reads as TGCAGTGCTAGAAGACAGGGGGGCTACACCTTC. Translated, it gives CSARRQGGYTF.

This clone has just one count. The CDR3 loop reads CASSRQVFNEKLFF. CDR3 coding DNA: TGTGCCAGCAGCCGACAGGTTTTTAATGAAAAACTGTTTTTT. The chain couples TRBV27 to TRBJ1-4; TRBD1 is a possible D gene (6 bases). Per germline, CDR1 MNHEY and CDR2 SMNVEV (reference sequence). V was clipped by 6 bases and J by 4 bases, with 12 bases between them. This CDR3 comprises 14 residues.

V usage is TRBV29-1 and J usage is TRBJ2-7; 8 bases match TRBD1. CDR3 length: 13 residues. Germline CDR1 SQVTM, CDR2 ANQGSEA. The J segment lost 9 bases and the V segment lost 7 bases, leaving 14 bases of the junction unmatched. Here the CDR3 reads CSARTGTGLGQYF. The CDR3 DNA sequence: TGCAGCGCTAGGACAGGGACGGGGTTGGGGCAGTACTTC.

This chain uses TRBV7-9 with TRBJ2-3, with 7 bases fitting TRBD1. In germline, CDR1 is SEHNR, CDR2 FQNEAQ (reference sequence). The CDR3 has 14 amino acids. V lost 5 bases to trimming and J lost 6 bases; unmatched junction nucleotides: 8. The CDR3 sequence: CASSSNTGADTQYF. The DNA for the CDR3 is TGTGCCAGCAGCAGCAACACAGGGGCGGATACGCAGTATTTT.

This clone has only a few counts. This chain uses TRBV24-1 with TRBJ2-5, with 8 bases matching TRBD2. The CDR3 has 13 residues. Germline V gene sequence: CDR1 KGHDR, CDR2 SFDVKD. J lost 5 bases, V lost 10 bases, and 8 bases had no gene match. The CDR3 DNA follows: TGTGCCACGTCCCCGGGGGGGCGCGAGACCCAGTACTTC. Translation: CATSPGGRETQYF.